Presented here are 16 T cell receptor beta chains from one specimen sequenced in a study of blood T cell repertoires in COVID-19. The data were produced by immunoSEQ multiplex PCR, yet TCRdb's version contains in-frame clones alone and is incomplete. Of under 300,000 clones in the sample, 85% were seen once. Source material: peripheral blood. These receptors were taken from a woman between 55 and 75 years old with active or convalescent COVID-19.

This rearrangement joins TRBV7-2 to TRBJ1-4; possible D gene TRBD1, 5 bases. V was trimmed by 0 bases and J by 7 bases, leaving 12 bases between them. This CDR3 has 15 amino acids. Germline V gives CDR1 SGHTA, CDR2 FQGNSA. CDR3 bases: TGTGCCAGCAGCTTAGCGAAGGGGTCGGGTGAAAAACTGTTTTTT. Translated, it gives CASSLAKGSGEKLFF.

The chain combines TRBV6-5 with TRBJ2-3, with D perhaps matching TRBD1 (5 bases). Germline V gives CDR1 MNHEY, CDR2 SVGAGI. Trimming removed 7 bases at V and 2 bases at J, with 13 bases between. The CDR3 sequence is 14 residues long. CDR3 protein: CASKFTGHTDTQYF. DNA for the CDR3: TGTGCCAGCAAGTTTACAGGACACACAGATACGCAGTATTTT.

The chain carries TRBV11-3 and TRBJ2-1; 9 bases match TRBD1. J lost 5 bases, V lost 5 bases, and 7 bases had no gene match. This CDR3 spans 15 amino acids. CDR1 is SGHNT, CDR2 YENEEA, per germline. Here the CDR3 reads CASSPRRDRDNEQFF. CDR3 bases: TGTGCCAGCAGCCCACGCCGGGACAGGGACAATGAGCAGTTCTTC.

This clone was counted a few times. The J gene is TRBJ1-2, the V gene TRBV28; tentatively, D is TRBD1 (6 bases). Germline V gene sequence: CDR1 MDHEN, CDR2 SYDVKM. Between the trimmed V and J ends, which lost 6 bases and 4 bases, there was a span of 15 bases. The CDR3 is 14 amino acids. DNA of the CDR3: TGTGCCAGCAGCTACGAGGGGGTACTCTATGGCTACACCTTC. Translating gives CASSYEGVLYGYTF.

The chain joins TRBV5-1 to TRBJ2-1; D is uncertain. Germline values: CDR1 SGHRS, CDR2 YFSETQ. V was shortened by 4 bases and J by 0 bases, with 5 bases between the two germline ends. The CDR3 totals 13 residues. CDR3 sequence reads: CASSLSSYNEQFF. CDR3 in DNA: TGCGCCAGCAGCCTAAGCTCCTACAATGAGCAGTTCTTC.

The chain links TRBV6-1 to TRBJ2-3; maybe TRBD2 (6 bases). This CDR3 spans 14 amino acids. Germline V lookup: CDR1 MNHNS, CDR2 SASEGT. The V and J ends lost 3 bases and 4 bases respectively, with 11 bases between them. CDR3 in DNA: TGTGCCAGCAGTGATCCGGGAGACGCAGATACGCAGTATTTT. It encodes CASSDPGDADTQYF.

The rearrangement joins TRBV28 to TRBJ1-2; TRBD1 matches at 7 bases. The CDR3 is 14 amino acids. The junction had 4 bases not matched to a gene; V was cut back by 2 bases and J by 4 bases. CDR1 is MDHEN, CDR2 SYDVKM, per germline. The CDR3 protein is CASSLGTDFYGYTF. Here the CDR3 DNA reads TGTGCCAGCAGTTTAGGGACAGACTTCTATGGCTACACCTTC.

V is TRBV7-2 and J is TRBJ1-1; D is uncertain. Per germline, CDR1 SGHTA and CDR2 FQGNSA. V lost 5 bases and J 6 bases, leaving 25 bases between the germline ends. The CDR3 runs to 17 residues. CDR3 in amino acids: CASSNPRGRSIASEAFF. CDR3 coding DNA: TGTGCCAGCAGCAACCCCCGCGGGAGAAGCATCGCATCTGAAGCTTTCTTT.

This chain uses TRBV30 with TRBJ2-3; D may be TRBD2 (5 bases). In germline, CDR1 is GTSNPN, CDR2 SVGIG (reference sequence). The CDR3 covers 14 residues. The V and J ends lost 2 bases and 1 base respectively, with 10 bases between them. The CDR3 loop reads CAWSLGSRTDTQYF. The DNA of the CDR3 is TGTGCCTGGAGTCTGGGGAGCCGCACAGATACGCAGTATTTT. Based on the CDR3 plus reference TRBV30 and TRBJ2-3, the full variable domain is SQTIHQWPATLVQPVGSPLSLECTVEGTSNPNLYWYRQAAGRGLQLLFYSVGIGQISSEVPQNLSASRPQDRQFILSSKKLLLSDSGFYLCAWSLGSRTDTQYFGPGTRLTVL.

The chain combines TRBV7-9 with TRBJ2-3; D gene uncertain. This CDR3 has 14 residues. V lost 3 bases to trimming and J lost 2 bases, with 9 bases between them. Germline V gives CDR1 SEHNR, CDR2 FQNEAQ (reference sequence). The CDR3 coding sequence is TGTGCCAGCAGCTTGGTAGTATTCACAGATACGCAGTATTTT. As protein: CASSLVVFTDTQYF.

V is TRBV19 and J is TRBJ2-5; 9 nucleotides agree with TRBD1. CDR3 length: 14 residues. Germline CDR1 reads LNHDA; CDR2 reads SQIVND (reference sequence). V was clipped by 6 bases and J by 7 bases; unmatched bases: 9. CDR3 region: CASSGQGIKGTQYF. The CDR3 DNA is TGTGCCAGTAGCGGACAGGGGATAAAGGGGACCCAGTACTTC.

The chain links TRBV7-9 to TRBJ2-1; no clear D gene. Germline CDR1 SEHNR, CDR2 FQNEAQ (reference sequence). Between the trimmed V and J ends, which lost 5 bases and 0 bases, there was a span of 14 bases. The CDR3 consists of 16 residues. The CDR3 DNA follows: TGTGCCAGCAGCAATCTAGGAGTCAGCTCCTACAATGAGCAGTTCTTC. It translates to CASSNLGVSSYNEQFF.

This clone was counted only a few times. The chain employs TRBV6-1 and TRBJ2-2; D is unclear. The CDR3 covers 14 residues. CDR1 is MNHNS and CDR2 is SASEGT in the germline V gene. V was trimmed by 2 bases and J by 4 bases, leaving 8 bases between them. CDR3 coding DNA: TGTGCCAGCAGTGAATTTATCGGCACCGGGGAGCTGTTTTTT. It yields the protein CASSEFIGTGELFF.

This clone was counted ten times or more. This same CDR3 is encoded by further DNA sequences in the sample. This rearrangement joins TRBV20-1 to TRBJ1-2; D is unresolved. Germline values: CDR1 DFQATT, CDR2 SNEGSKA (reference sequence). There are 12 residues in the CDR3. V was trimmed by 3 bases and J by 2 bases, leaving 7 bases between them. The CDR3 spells CSASSANYGYTF. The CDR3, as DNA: TGCAGTGCTAGTAGCGCCAACTATGGCTACACCTTC.

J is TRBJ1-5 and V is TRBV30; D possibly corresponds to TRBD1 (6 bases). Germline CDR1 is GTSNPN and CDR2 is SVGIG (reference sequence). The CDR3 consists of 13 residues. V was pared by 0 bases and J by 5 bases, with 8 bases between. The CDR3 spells CAWSVRQDQPQHF. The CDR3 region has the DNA TGTGCCTGGAGTGTAAGACAGGATCAGCCCCAGCATTTT.

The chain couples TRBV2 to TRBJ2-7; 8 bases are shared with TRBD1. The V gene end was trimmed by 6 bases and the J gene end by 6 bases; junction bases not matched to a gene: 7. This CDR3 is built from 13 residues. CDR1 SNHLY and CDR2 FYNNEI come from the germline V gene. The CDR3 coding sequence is TGTGCCAGCAGGGTGGGGACAGGCGCCGAGCAGTACGTC. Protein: CASRVGTGAEQYV.